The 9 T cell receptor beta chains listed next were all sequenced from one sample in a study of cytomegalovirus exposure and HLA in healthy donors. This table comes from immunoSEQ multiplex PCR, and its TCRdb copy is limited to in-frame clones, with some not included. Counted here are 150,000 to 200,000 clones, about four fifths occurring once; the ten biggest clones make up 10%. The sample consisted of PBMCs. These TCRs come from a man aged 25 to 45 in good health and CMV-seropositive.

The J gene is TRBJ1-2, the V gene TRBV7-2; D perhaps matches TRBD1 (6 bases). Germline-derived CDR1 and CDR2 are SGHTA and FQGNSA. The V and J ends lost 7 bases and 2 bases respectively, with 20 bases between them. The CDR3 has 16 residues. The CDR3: CASIPWGRGENYGYTF. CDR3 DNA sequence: TGTGCCAGCATCCCATGGGGCAGGGGAGAGAACTATGGCTACACCTTC.

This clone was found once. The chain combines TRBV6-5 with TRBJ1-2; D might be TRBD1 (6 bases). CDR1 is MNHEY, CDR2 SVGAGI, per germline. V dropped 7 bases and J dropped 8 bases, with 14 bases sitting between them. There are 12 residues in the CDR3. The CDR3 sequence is CASTDRQGGYTF. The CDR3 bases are TGTGCCAGCACAGACAGGCAAGGCGGCTACACCTTC.

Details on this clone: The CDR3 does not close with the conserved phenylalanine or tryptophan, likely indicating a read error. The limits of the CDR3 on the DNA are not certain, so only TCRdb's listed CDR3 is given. CDR3: CASSDDMSRVGPL. The chain uses TRBV6-1 and TRBJ1-2; TRBD1, the table's D call, lacks a check against the DNA. The CDR3 length equals 13 residues, ends included. Germline V gene sequence: CDR1 MNHNS, CDR2 SASEGT.

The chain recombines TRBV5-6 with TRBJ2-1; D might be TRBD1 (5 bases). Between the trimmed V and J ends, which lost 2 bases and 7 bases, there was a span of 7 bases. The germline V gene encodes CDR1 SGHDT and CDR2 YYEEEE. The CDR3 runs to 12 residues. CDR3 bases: TGTGCCAGCAGCTTCAGGGTGAATGAGCAGTTCTTC. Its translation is CASSFRVNEQFF.

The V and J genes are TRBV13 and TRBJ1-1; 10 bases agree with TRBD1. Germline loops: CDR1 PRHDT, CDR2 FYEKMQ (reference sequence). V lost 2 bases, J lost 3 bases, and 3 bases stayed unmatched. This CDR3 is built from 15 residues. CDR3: CASSLRDRGHTEAFF. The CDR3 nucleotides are TGTGCCAGCAGCTTACGGGACAGGGGACACACTGAAGCTTTCTTT.

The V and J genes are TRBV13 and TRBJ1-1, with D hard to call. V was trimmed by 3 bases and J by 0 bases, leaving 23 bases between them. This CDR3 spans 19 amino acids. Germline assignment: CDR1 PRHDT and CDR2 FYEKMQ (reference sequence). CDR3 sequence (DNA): TGTGCCAGCAGCTTTTCCTTAATTTTGAGGGCGACCTTGAACACTGAAGCTTTCTTT. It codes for CASSFSLILRATLNTEAFF.

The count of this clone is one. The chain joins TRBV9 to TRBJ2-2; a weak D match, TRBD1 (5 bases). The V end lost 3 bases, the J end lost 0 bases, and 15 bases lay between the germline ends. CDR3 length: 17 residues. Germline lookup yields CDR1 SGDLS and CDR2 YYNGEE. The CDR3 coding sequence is TGTGCCAGCAGCGACCCAAGACAGCCCGCGAACACCGGGGAGCTGTTTTTT. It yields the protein CASSDPRQPANTGELFF.

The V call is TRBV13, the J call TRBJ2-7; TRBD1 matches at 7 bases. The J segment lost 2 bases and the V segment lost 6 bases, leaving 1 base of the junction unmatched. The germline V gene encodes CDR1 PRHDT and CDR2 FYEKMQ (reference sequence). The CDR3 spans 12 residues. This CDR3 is CASRGQPYEQYF. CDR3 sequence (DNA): TGTGCCAGCAGGGGACAGCCCTACGAGCAGTACTTC.

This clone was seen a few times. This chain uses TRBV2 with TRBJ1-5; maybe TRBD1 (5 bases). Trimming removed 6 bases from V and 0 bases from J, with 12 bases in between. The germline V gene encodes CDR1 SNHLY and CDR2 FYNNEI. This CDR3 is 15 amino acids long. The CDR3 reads CASSADTYSNQPQHF. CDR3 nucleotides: TGTGCCAGCAGCGCGGACACGTATAGCAATCAGCCCCAGCATTTT.